The T cell receptor (beta chain) under discussion was sequenced for a study of cytomegalovirus exposure and HLA in healthy donors. Sequencing used immunoSEQ multiplex PCR; TCRdb keeps in-frame clones, though not all of them. The data show about 150,000 clones, 89% seen once. This CDR3 contains 14 residues. Trimming stripped 0 bases from V and 8 bases from J, with 11 bases between. CDR1 is SGHRS and CDR2 is YFSETQ in the germline V gene. This sequence joins TRBV5-1 and TRBJ2-2, with D possibly matching TRBD2 (6 bases). Sequenced input: PBMCs. The source of this sequence is a woman between 18 and 29 years old in good health and CMV-seropositive. CDR3 nucleotides: TGCGCCAGCAGCTTGGGAGACGGGACTGGGGAGCTGTTTTTT. This codes for CASSLGDGTGELFF.